Listed below are T cell receptor beta chains from one sample, sequenced in a study of beta chain features in type 1 diabetes. Libraries were prepared by immunoSEQ multiplex PCR; TCRdb keeps only in-frame clonotypes and omits some of them. The sample contains around 140,000 clones, more than 9% of which appear only once. The sequencing input was naive CD4+ T cells from blood. The receptors were sampled from a man younger than 30 in good health. Both conserved end residues are part of each CDR3. Each record gives: clone size, J gene, D gene, V gene, CDR3 protein, CDR3 DNA. The D gene is left open where the match is weak. Clone size is given for some rows only: seen once, a few or many times, or a class if the clone is expanded.

clone size: few
J gene: TRBJ2-2
D gene: TRBD2
V gene: TRBV28
CDR3 protein: CASSSAGGGNTGELFF
CDR3 DNA: TGTGCCAGCAGTTCCGCGGGGGGCGGGAACACCGGGGAGCTGTTTTTT

clone size: NA
J gene: TRBJ1-2
D gene: NA
V gene: TRBV6-5
CDR3 protein: CASSPRRNYGYTF
CDR3 DNA: TGTGCCAGCAGTCCTCGGAGGAACTATGGCTACACCTTC

clone size: NA
J gene: TRBJ1-2
D gene: TRBD1
V gene: TRBV9
CDR3 protein: CASSPDREYGYTF
CDR3 DNA: TGTGCCAGCAGCCCCGACAGGGAATATGGCTACACCTTC

clone size: NA
J gene: TRBJ1-4
D gene: NA
V gene: TRBV18
CDR3 protein: CASSPAQGSNEKLFF
CDR3 DNA: TGTGCCAGCTCACCCGCTCAGGGGTCTAATGAAAAACTGTTTTTT

clone size: few
J gene: TRBJ2-5
D gene: TRBD2
V gene: TRBV7-2
CDR3 protein: CASSVRAGETQYF
CDR3 DNA: TGTGCCAGCAGTGTTCGAGCGGGGGAGACCCAGTACTTC

clone size: few
J gene: TRBJ1-2
D gene: NA
V gene: TRBV7-2
CDR3 protein: CASSLSPTTGVGGYTF
CDR3 DNA: TGTGCCAGCAGCTTAAGTCCCACAACAGGTGTTGGTGGCTACACCTTC

clone size: many
J gene: TRBJ2-3
D gene: NA
V gene: TRBV7-2
CDR3 protein: CASSLASPDTQYF
CDR3 DNA: TGTGCCAGCAGCTTAGCTAGTCCAGATACGCAGTATTTT

clone size: few
J gene: TRBJ2-7
D gene: TRBD1
V gene: TRBV7-9
CDR3 protein: CASSSRATGGHEQYF
CDR3 DNA: TGTGCCAGCAGCTCTCGGGCGACAGGGGGCCACGAGCAGTACTTC

clone size: few
J gene: TRBJ2-2
D gene: TRBD2
V gene: TRBV7-6
CDR3 protein: CASSPIREAGELFF
CDR3 DNA: TGTGCCAGCAGCCCCATCCGGGAGGCCGGGGAGCTGTTTTTT

clone size: NA
J gene: TRBJ1-3
D gene: NA
V gene: TRBV9
CDR3 protein: CASSLTLGGAGNTIYF
CDR3 DNA: TGTGCCAGCAGCCTCACCCTCGGAGGGGCTGGAAACACCATATATTTT

clone size: many
J gene: TRBJ2-1
D gene: TRBD2
V gene: TRBV10-3
CDR3 protein: CATNRDGRYNEQFF
CDR3 DNA: TGTGCCACCAACCGGGACGGGAGGTACAATGAGCAGTTCTTC

clone size: NA
J gene: TRBJ1-1
D gene: NA
V gene: TRBV30
CDR3 protein: CAWSGQMNTEAFF
CDR3 DNA: TGTGCCTGGAGTGGACAGATGAACACTGAAGCTTTCTTT

clone size: NA
J gene: TRBJ1-5
D gene: NA
V gene: TRBV28
CDR3 protein: CASSLRQPNQPQHF
CDR3 DNA: TGTGCCAGCAGTTTAAGACAACCCAATCAGCCCCAGCATTTT

clone size: NA
J gene: TRBJ2-3
D gene: NA
V gene: TRBV7-2
CDR3 protein: CASSLRGLAADTQYF
CDR3 DNA: TGTGCCAGCAGCTTACGTGGGCTAGCCGCAGATACGCAGTATTTT

clone size: few
J gene: TRBJ1-1
D gene: TRBD1
V gene: TRBV19
CDR3 protein: CASSMGVGQGVTEAFF
CDR3 DNA: TGTGCCAGTAGTATGGGTGTGGGACAGGGAGTGACTGAAGCTTTCTTT

clone size: few
J gene: TRBJ2-7
D gene: TRBD1
V gene: TRBV19
CDR3 protein: CASSSRGQGTDEQYF
CDR3 DNA: TGTGCCAGTAGTAGCCGAGGACAGGGAACAGACGAGCAGTACTTC

clone size: NA
J gene: TRBJ2-1
D gene: TRBD2
V gene: TRBV5-4
CDR3 protein: CASSLGLAGEIYEQFF
CDR3 DNA: TGTGCCAGCAGCTTGGGACTAGCGGGGGAAATCTATGAGCAGTTCTTC

clone size: few
J gene: TRBJ2-7
D gene: TRBD1
V gene: TRBV5-1
CDR3 protein: CASSPRQGSYEQYF
CDR3 DNA: TGCGCCAGCAGCCCAAGACAGGGGTCATACGAGCAGTACTTC

clone size: NA
J gene: TRBJ1-4
D gene: NA
V gene: TRBV7-2
CDR3 protein: CASSSRTPTNEKLFF
CDR3 DNA: TGTGCCAGCAGCTCCCGGACTCCAACTAATGAAAAACTGTTTTTT

clone size: few
J gene: TRBJ2-1
D gene: TRBD2
V gene: TRBV5-1
CDR3 protein: CASKLAGAYNEQFF
CDR3 DNA: TGCGCCAGCAAGCTAGCGGGGGCTTACAATGAGCAGTTCTTC

clone size: NA
J gene: TRBJ1-1
D gene: NA
V gene: TRBV7-9
CDR3 protein: CASSLGPGEATMNTEAFF
CDR3 DNA: TGTGCCAGCAGCTTAGGTCCAGGGGAAGCGACCATGAACACTGAAGCTTTCTTT

clone size: few
J gene: TRBJ1-1
D gene: TRBD1
V gene: TRBV19
CDR3 protein: CASRGTGPRTEAFF
CDR3 DNA: TGTGCCAGTAGAGGGACAGGTCCGCGAACTGAAGCTTTCTTT

clone size: NA
J gene: TRBJ2-2
D gene: NA
V gene: TRBV10-1
CDR3 protein: CASSAAGETGELFF
CDR3 DNA: TGCGCCAGCAGTGCTGCAGGGGAAACCGGGGAGCTGTTTTTT

clone size: few
J gene: TRBJ1-5
D gene: TRBD1
V gene: TRBV7-2
CDR3 protein: CASRHTGVDQPQHF
CDR3 DNA: TGTGCCAGCAGACATACAGGGGTTGATCAGCCCCAGCATTTT

clone size: NA
J gene: TRBJ2-5
D gene: NA
V gene: TRBV6-5
CDR3 protein: CASSYRGRAGTTQYF
CDR3 DNA: TGTGCCAGCAGTTATCGTGGTCGCGCGGGCACGACCCAGTACTTC

clone size: few
J gene: TRBJ1-5
D gene: TRBD1
V gene: TRBV6-6
CDR3 protein: CASSYPQGAEQPQHF
CDR3 DNA: TGTGCCAGCAGTTACCCACAGGGGGCTGAACAGCCCCAGCATTTT

clone size: few
J gene: TRBJ2-6
D gene: NA
V gene: TRBV5-1
CDR3 protein: CASSLQGYSGANVLTF
CDR3 DNA: TGCGCCAGCAGCCTACAGGGATACTCTGGGGCCAACGTCCTGACTTTC

clone size: few
J gene: TRBJ2-7
D gene: TRBD1
V gene: TRBV7-9
CDR3 protein: CASIQGQGPYEQYF
CDR3 DNA: TGTGCCAGCATCCAGGGACAGGGGCCCTACGAGCAGTACTTC

clone size: NA
J gene: TRBJ2-3
D gene: TRBD1
V gene: TRBV9
CDR3 protein: CASSSTGPDTQYF
CDR3 DNA: TGTGCCAGCAGCTCGACAGGGCCCGATACGCAGTATTTT

clone size: NA
J gene: TRBJ2-2
D gene: NA
V gene: TRBV11-2
CDR3 protein: CASSLIVTGELFF
CDR3 DNA: TGTGCCAGCAGCTTAATCGTAACCGGGGAGCTGTTTTTT

clone size: NA
J gene: TRBJ2-7
D gene: NA
V gene: TRBV7-2
CDR3 protein: CASSLGTTTYEQYF
CDR3 DNA: TGTGCCAGCAGCTTAGGGACTACCACCTACGAGCAGTACTTC

clone size: NA
J gene: TRBJ2-1
D gene: NA
V gene: TRBV6-6
CDR3 protein: CASRTSSNEQFF
CDR3 DNA: TGTGCCAGCAGAACTAGTTCCAATGAGCAGTTCTTC

clone size: few
J gene: TRBJ2-1
D gene: TRBD2
V gene: TRBV7-3
CDR3 protein: CASSPRQAGGYNEQFF
CDR3 DNA: TGTGCCAGCAGCCCCAGGCAAGCGGGGGGCTACAATGAGCAGTTCTTC

clone size: NA
J gene: TRBJ1-1
D gene: NA
V gene: TRBV30
CDR3 protein: CAWSIIPVGTMNTEAFF
CDR3 DNA: TGTGCCTGGAGTATTATCCCTGTCGGGACAATGAACACTGAAGCTTTCTTT

clone size: few
J gene: TRBJ2-3
D gene: TRBD2
V gene: TRBV2
CDR3 protein: CASIFGGLAGDTQYF
CDR3 DNA: TGTGCCAGCATTTTCGGAGGACTAGCGGGGGATACGCAGTATTTT

clone size: few
J gene: TRBJ2-3
D gene: TRBD1
V gene: TRBV7-2
CDR3 protein: CASSLGTGADTQYF
CDR3 DNA: TGTGCCAGCAGCTTAGGGACAGGGGCAGATACGCAGTATTTT

clone size: NA
J gene: TRBJ2-7
D gene: NA
V gene: TRBV11-2
CDR3 protein: CASSLVRGPYEQYF
CDR3 DNA: TGTGCCAGCAGCTTAGTCCGCGGGCCCTACGAGCAGTACTTC

clone size: NA
J gene: TRBJ1-2
D gene: TRBD1
V gene: TRBV6-4
CDR3 protein: CASRATGTAYGYTF
CDR3 DNA: TGTGCCAGCAGAGCCACCGGGACAGCCTATGGCTACACCTTC

clone size: NA
J gene: TRBJ2-7
D gene: NA
V gene: TRBV27
CDR3 protein: CASSYRGGYEQYF
CDR3 DNA: TGTGCCAGCAGTTACAGGGGAGGTTATGAGCAGTACTTC

clone size: few
J gene: TRBJ1-5
D gene: TRBD1
V gene: TRBV19
CDR3 protein: CASKEGQTYQPQHF
CDR3 DNA: TGTGCTTCAAAGGAGGGACAGACATATCAGCCCCAGCATTTT

clone size: NA
J gene: TRBJ2-2
D gene: TRBD2
V gene: TRBV5-1
CDR3 protein: CASSLEISGGPGELFF
CDR3 DNA: TGCGCCAGCAGCTTGGAAATTAGCGGGGGGCCCGGGGAGCTGTTTTTT

clone size: NA
J gene: TRBJ1-4
D gene: NA
V gene: TRBV29-1
CDR3 protein: CSAQTVLNEKLFF
CDR3 DNA: TGCAGCGCCCAGACAGTCCTTAATGAAAAACTGTTTTTT

clone size: few
J gene: TRBJ2-1
D gene: TRBD2
V gene: TRBV7-6
CDR3 protein: CASSLVGASGAPRNEQFF
CDR3 DNA: TGTGCCAGCAGCTTAGTTGGAGCTAGCGGGGCCCCGCGTAATGAGCAGTTCTTC

clone size: NA
J gene: TRBJ2-2
D gene: NA
V gene: TRBV10-3
CDR3 protein: CAISDRGNTGELFF
CDR3 DNA: TGTGCCATCAGTGATCGGGGGAACACCGGGGAGCTGTTTTTT

clone size: few
J gene: TRBJ2-2
D gene: TRBD1
V gene: TRBV5-5
CDR3 protein: CASSFGTGSTGELFF
CDR3 DNA: TGTGCCAGCAGCTTTGGGACAGGGAGCACCGGGGAGCTGTTTTTT

clone size: few
J gene: TRBJ2-7
D gene: TRBD2
V gene: TRBV7-9
CDR3 protein: CASSPTGTSFYEQYF
CDR3 DNA: TGTGCCAGCAGCCCCACCGGGACTAGTTTCTACGAGCAGTACTTC

clone size: NA
J gene: TRBJ2-3
D gene: TRBD2
V gene: TRBV9
CDR3 protein: CASTSGGVADTQYF
CDR3 DNA: TGTGCCAGCACAAGCGGGGGGGTCGCAGATACGCAGTATTTT

clone size: few
J gene: TRBJ1-5
D gene: TRBD1
V gene: TRBV10-3
CDR3 protein: CAIRGTGGGQPQHF
CDR3 DNA: TGTGCCATCAGGGGGACAGGGGGCGGACAGCCCCAGCATTTT

clone size: few
J gene: TRBJ1-4
D gene: NA
V gene: TRBV4-3
CDR3 protein: CASSQQASNEKLFF
CDR3 DNA: TGCGCCAGCAGCCAACAAGCTTCTAATGAAAAACTGTTTTTT

clone size: NA
J gene: TRBJ1-2
D gene: TRBD1
V gene: TRBV6-6
CDR3 protein: CASSQGGPTGDYGYTF
CDR3 DNA: TGTGCCAGCAGTCAGGGGGGTCCGACGGGAGACTATGGCTACACCTTC

clone size: few
J gene: TRBJ2-5
D gene: TRBD2
V gene: TRBV6-5
CDR3 protein: CASSRSGTMETQYF
CDR3 DNA: TGTGCCAGCAGTCGAAGCGGGACTATGGAGACCCAGTACTTC

clone size: few
J gene: TRBJ2-1
D gene: TRBD2
V gene: TRBV5-4
CDR3 protein: CASSPGTSLLDNEQFF
CDR3 DNA: TGTGCCAGCAGCCCCGGGACTAGTCTACTCGACAATGAGCAGTTCTTC

clone size: NA
J gene: TRBJ1-2
D gene: NA
V gene: TRBV6-1
CDR3 protein: CASSEGFPSPGYGYTF
CDR3 DNA: TGTGCCAGCAGTGAAGGGTTTCCCTCCCCGGGCTATGGCTACACCTTC

clone size: many
J gene: TRBJ1-2
D gene: NA
V gene: TRBV29-1
CDR3 protein: CSVDNKGAGYTF
CDR3 DNA: TGCAGCGTTGACAACAAAGGAGCGGGCTACACCTTC

clone size: few
J gene: TRBJ2-3
D gene: TRBD2
V gene: TRBV15
CDR3 protein: CATSRLPGLAGYSTDTQYF
CDR3 DNA: TGTGCCACCAGCAGACTACCGGGACTAGCGGGATATAGCACAGATACGCAGTATTTT